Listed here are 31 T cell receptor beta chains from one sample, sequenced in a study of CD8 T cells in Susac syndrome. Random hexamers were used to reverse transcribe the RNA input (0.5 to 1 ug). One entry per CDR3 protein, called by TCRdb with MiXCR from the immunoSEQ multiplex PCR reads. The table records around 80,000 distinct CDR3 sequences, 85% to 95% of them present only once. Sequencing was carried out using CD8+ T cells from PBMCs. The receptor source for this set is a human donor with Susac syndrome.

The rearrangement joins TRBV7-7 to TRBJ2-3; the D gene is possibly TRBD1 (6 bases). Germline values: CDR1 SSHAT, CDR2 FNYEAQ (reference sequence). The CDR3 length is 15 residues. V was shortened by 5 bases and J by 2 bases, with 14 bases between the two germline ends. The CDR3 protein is CASSPGQRLTDTQYF. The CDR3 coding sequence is TGTGCCAGCAGCCCAGGACAGAGACTCACAGATACGCAGTATTTT.

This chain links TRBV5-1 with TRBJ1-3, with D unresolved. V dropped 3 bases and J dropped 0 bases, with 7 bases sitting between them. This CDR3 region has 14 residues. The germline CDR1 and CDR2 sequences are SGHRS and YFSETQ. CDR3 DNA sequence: TGCGCCAGCAGCTACGAAGACTCTGGAAACACCATATATTTT. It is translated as CASSYEDSGNTIYF.

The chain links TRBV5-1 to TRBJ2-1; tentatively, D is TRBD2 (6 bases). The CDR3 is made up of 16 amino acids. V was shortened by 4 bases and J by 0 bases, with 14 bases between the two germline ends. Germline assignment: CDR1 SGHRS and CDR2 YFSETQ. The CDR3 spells CASSHVGGSSYNEQFF. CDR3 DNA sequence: TGCGCCAGCAGCCACGTTGGGGGGAGCTCCTACAATGAGCAGTTCTTC. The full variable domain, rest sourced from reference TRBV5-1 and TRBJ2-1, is KAGVTQTPRYLIKTRGQQVTLSCSPISGHRSVSWYQQTPGQGLQFLFEYFSETQRNKGNFPGRFSGRQFSNSRSEMNVSTLELGDSALYLCASSHVGGSSYNEQFFGPGTRLTVL.

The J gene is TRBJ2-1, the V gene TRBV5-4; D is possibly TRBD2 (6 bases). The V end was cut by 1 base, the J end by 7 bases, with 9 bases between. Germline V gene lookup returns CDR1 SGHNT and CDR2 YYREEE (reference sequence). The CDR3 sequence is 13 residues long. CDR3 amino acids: CASSLRRVNEQFF. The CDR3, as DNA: TGTGCCAGCAGCTTGAGGAGGGTTAATGAGCAGTTCTTC. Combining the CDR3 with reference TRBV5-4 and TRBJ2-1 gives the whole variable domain ETGVTQSPTHLIKTRGQQVTLRCSSQSGHNTVSWYQQALGQGPQFIFQYYREEENGRGNFPPRFSGLQFPNYSSELNVNALELDDSALYLCASSLRRVNEQFFGPGTRLTVL.

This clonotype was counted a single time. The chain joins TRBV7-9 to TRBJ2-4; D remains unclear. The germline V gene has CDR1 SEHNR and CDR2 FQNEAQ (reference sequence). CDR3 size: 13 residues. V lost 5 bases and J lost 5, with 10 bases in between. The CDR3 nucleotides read TGTGCCAGCAGCCCCAAAGGCGAAAACATTCAGTACTTC. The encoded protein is CASSPKGENIQYF.

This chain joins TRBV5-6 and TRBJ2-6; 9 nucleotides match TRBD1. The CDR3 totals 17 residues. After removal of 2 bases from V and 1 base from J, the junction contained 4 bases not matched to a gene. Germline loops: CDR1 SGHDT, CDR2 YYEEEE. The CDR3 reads CASSLGTGRSGANVLTF. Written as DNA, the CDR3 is TGTGCCAGCAGCTTAGGGACAGGGAGGTCTGGGGCCAACGTCCTGACTTTC.

CDR3 in amino acids: CASSTRGTGLNEQFF. The CDR3, as DNA: TGTGCCAGTAGTACCCGCGGGACAGGGTTGAATGAGCAGTTCTTC. The chain carries TRBV19 and TRBJ2-1; TRBD1 agrees at 9 bases. V shed 4 bases, J shed 7 bases, and the junction held 8 bases outside the gene matches. The CDR3 sequence is 15 residues long. Germline assignment: CDR1 LNHDA and CDR2 SQIVND (reference sequence).

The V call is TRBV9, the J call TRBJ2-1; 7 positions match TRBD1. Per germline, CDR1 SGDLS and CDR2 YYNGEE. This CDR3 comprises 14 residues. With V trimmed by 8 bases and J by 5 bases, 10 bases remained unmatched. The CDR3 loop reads CASKTGTENNEQFF. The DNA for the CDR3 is TGTGCCAGTAAAACCGGGACAGAAAACAATGAGCAGTTCTTC.

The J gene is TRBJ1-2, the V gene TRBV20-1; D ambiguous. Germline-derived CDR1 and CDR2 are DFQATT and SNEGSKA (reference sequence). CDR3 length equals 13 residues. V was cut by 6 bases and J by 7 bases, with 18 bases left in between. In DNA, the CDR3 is TGCAGTGCCTCAGGTGACTCGAGGGTTGGCTACACCTTC. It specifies CSASGDSRVGYTF.

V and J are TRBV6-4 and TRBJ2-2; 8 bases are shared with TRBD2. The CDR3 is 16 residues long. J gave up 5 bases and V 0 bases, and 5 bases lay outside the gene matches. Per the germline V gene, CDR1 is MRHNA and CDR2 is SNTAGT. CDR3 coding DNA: TGTGCCAGCAGTGACTCGGGCAGCGGGGGAACCGGGGAGCTGTTTTTT. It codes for CASSDSGSGGTGELFF.

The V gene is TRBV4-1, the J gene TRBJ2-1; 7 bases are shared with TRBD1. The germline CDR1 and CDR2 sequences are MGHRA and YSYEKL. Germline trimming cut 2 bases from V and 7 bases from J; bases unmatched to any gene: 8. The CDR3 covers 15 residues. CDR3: CASSQRQGRANEQFF. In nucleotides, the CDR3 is TGCGCCAGCAGCCAAAGACAGGGACGGGCGAATGAGCAGTTCTTC.

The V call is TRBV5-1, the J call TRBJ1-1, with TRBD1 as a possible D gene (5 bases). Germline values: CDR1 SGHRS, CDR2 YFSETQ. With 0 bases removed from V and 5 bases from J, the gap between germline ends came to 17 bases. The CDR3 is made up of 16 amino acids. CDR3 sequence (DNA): TGCGCCAGCAGCTTGGGGGGGATTATGGCGAGGACTGAAGCTTTCTTT. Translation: CASSLGGIMARTEAFF.

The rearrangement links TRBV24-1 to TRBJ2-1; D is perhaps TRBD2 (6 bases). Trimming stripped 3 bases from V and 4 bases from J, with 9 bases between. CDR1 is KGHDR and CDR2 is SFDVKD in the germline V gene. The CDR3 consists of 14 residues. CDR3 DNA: TGTGCCACCAGTGATGGGGGGAGATACAATGAGCAGTTCTTC. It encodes CATSDGGRYNEQFF.

DNA for the CDR3: TGTGCCAGCAGCTCCGGGCAGGACCGGAACACTGAAGCTTTCTTT. This codes for CASSSGQDRNTEAFF. The J gene is TRBJ1-1, the V gene TRBV5-4; D is undetermined. V shed 3 bases and J shed 1 base, with 13 bases lying between them. The germline V gene encodes CDR1 SGHNT and CDR2 YYREEE (reference sequence). CDR3 length: 15 residues.

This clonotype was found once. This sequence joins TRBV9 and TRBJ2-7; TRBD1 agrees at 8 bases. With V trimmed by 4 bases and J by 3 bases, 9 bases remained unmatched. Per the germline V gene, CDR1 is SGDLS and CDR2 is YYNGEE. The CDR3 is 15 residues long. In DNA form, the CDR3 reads TGTGCCAGCAGCCCTCTGGGACAGGAAAACTACGAGCAGTACTTC. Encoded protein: CASSPLGQENYEQYF.

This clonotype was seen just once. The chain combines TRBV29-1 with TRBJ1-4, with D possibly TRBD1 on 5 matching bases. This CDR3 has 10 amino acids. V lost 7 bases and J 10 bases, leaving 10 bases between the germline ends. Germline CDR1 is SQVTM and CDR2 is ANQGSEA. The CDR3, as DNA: TGCAGCGCCTTTGGGGGAAAACTGTTTTTT. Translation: CSAFGGKLFF.

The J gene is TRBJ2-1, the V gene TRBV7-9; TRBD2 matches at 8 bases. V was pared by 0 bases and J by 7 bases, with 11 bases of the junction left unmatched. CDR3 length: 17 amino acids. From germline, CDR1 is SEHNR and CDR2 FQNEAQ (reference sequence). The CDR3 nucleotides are TGTGCCAGCAGCTTAGCGGGAGGCGGGAGGCGTAGAAATGAGCAGTTCTTC. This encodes CASSLAGGGRRRNEQFF.

The CDR3 nucleotides are TGCGCCAGCAGCTTGCCCCATTCGGACAGGGGTAACTATGGCTACACCTTC. It yields the protein CASSLPHSDRGNYGYTF. J is TRBJ1-2 and V is TRBV5-1, with 9 bases that match TRBD1. Germline lookup yields CDR1 SGHRS and CDR2 YFSETQ. The V gene end was trimmed by 1 base and the J gene end by 1 base; junction bases not matched to a gene: 8. This CDR3 contains 17 residues.

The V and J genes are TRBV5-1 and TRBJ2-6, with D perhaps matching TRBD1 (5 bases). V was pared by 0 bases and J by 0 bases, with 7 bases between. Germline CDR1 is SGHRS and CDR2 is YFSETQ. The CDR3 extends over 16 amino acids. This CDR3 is CASSLEGISGANVLTF. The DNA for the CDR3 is TGCGCCAGCAGCTTGGAGGGGATCTCTGGGGCCAACGTCCTGACTTTC.

The CDR3 region is CSAGPTPYEQYF. The CDR3 bases are TGCAGCGCGGGCCCCACTCCATACGAGCAGTACTTC. The V and J genes are TRBV29-1 and TRBJ2-7, with no clear D. The V end was cut by 7 bases, the J end by 4 bases, with 14 bases between. Germline V gene data show CDR1 as SQVTM and CDR2 as ANQGSEA. The CDR3 runs 12 residues.

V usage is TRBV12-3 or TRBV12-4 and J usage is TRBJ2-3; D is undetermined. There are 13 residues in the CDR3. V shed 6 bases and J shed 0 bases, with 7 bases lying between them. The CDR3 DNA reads TGTGCCAGCAGGCAAACTAGCACAGATACGCAGTATTTT. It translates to CASRQTSTDTQYF.

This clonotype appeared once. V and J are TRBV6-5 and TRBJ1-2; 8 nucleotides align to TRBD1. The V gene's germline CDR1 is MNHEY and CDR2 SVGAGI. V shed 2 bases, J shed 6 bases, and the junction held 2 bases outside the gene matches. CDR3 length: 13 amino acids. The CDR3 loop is CASSYPTGDGYTF. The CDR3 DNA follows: TGTGCCAGCAGTTACCCGACAGGGGATGGCTACACCTTC.

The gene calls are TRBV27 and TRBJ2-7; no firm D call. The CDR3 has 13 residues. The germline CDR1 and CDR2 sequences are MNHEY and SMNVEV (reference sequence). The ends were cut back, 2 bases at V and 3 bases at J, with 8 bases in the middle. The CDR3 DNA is TGTGCCAGCAGTTTAAATAAAAACTACGAGCAGTACTTC. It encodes CASSLNKNYEQYF.

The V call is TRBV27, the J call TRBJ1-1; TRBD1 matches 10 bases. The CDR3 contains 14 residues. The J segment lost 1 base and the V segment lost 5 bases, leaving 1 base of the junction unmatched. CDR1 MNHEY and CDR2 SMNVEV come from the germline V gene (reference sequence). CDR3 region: CASSRDRGNTEAFF. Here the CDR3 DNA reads TGTGCCAGCAGTAGGGACAGGGGGAACACTGAAGCTTTCTTT.

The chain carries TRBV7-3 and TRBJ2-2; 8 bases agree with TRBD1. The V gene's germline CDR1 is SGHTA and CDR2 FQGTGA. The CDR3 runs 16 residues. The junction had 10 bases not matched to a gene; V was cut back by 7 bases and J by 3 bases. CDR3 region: CASTPRQGADTGELFF. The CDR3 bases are TGTGCCAGCACCCCGAGGCAGGGGGCGGACACCGGGGAGCTGTTTTTT. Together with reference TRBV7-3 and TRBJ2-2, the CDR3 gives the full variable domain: GAGVSQTPSNKVTEKGKYVELRCDPISGHTALYWYRQSLGQGPEFLIYFQGTGAADDSGLPNDRFFAVRPEGSVSTLKIQRTERGDSAVYLCASTPRQGADTGELFFGEGSRLTVL.

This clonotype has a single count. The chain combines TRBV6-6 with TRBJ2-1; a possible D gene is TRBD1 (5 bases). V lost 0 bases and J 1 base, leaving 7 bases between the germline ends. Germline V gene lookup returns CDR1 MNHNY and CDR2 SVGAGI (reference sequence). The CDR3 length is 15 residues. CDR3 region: CASSYSTGSYNEQFF. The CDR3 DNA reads TGTGCCAGCAGTTACTCTACAGGTTCCTACAATGAGCAGTTCTTC.

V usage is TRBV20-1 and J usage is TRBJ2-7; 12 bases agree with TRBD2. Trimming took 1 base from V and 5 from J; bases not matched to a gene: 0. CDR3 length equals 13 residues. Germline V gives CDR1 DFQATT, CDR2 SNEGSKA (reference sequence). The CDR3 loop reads CSARGLAGDEQYF. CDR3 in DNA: TGCAGTGCTAGAGGACTAGCGGGGGACGAGCAGTACTTC.

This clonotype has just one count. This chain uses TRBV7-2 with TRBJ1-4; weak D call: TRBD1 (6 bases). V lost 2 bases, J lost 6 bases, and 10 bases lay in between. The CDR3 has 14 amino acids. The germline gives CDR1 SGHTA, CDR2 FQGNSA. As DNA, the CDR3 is TGTGCCAGCAGCTTACTGGGGGCAGATGAAAAACTGTTTTTT. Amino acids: CASSLLGADEKLFF.

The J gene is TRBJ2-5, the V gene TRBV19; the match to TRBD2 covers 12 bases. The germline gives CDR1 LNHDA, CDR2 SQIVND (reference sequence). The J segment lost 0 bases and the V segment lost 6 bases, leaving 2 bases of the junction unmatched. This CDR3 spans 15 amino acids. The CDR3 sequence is CASSLAGGHQETQYF. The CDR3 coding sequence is TGTGCCAGTAGCCTAGCGGGGGGGCACCAAGAGACCCAGTACTTC.

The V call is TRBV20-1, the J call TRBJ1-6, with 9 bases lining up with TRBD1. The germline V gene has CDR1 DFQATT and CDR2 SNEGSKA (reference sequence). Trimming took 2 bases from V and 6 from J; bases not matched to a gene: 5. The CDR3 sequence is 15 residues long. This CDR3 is CSARPHRGRNSPLHF. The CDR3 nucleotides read TGCAGTGCTAGACCCCACAGGGGGCGTAATTCACCCCTCCACTTT.

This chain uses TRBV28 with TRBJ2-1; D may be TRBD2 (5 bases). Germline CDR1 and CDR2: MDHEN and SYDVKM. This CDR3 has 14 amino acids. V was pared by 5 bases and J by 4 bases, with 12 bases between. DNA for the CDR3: TGTGCCAGCAGTCCAAAAGCGGTGTACAATGAGCAGTTCTTC. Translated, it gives CASSPKAVYNEQFF.